Following are 18 T cell receptor beta chains from one sample sequenced in a study of Graves' ophthalmopathy and Graves' hyperthyroidism. Amplified TCR beta CDR3 regions were obtained using RNA transcripts as template. HTBI primers were employed in first-round RT-PCR, then a second-round multiplex PCR followed. Each CDR3 protein gets one entry after TCRdb re-called the multiplex PCR reads with MiXCR. The sample records 300,000 to 400,000 distinct CDR3 sequences, roughly a sixth being singletons. Sequencing input: peripheral blood. The receptors shown here come from an adult man with Graves' ophthalmopathy.

This clonotype was counted at least ten times. The chain combines TRBV11-2 with TRBJ1-1; D is undetermined. CDR3 size: 11 residues. V lost 4 bases and J lost 7, with 7 bases in between. Looked up from germline, CDR1 is SGHAT and CDR2 is FQNNGV. The CDR3 nucleotides read TGTGCCAGCAGCTCCTGGTATGAAGCTTTCTTT. Translated, it gives CASSSWYEAFF.

In its sample, this clonotype was seen many times. The V gene is TRBV11-1, the J gene TRBJ1-5; 8 nucleotides align to TRBD1. CDR3 length equals 17 residues. The V segment lost 5 bases and the J segment 2 bases; nucleotides outside the gene matches: 11. CDR1 is SGHAT, CDR2 FQDESV, per germline (reference sequence). As DNA, the CDR3 is TGTGCCAGCAGCCTCGACAGGGGTGAGTGGGGCAATCAGCCCCAGCATTTT. Its protein product is CASSLDRGEWGNQPQHF.

In this sample, this clonotype turned up many times. V usage is TRBV7-8 and J usage is TRBJ1-5, with 7 bases identical to TRBD1. V dropped 5 bases and J dropped 9; count of bases not matched to a gene: 10. The CDR3 is made up of 14 amino acids. CDR1 is SGHVS, CDR2 FQNEAQ, per germline. The CDR3 reads CASSVDRVVGPQHF. The CDR3 nucleotides are TGTGCCAGCAGCGTAGACAGGGTGGTGGGGCCCCAGCATTTT.

In its sample, this clonotype was seen many times. The V gene is TRBV7-9, the J gene TRBJ1-2, with D possibly TRBD1 on 6 matching bases. Per germline, CDR1 SEHNR and CDR2 FQNEAQ (reference sequence). V was pared by 2 bases and J by 2 bases, with 12 bases between. This CDR3 comprises 15 residues. This chain's CDR3 is CASSLSSQGNYGYTF. The CDR3 coding sequence is TGTGCCAGCAGCTTAAGTTCCCAGGGGAACTATGGCTACACCTTC.

This clonotype was detected once. A junction boundary mismatches the germline segment, possibly from a read error. V is TRBV12-3 or TRBV12-4 and J is TRBJ2-5; TRBD2 matches at 9 bases. The CDR3 has 16 residues. The DNA of the CDR3 is TGTGCCAGCAGCTTAGCGGGGGAAGGGTACCAAGAGACCCAGTACTTC. Translation: CASSLAGEGYQETQYF.

This clonotype was counted many times. The J gene is TRBJ2-7, the V gene TRBV5-1, with D maybe TRBD2 (6 bases). Germline lookup yields CDR1 SGHRS and CDR2 YFSETQ. Trimming shortened V by 2 bases and J by 4 bases, and 16 bases separated the two germline ends. The CDR3 has 15 residues. The CDR3 DNA reads TGCGCCAGCAGCTTTTCGACGGGAGTCGGGTACGAGCAGTACTTC. Translated: CASSFSTGVGYEQYF.

There are many counts of this clonotype. V is TRBV5-1 and J is TRBJ2-5; the D is unclear. Germline V gene data show CDR1 as SGHRS and CDR2 as YFSETQ. The CDR3 consists of 18 residues. Trimming took 2 bases from V and 5 from J, leaving 25 bases between them. Here the CDR3 reads CASSLSAAGTSVTETQYF. The DNA of the CDR3 is TGCGCCAGCAGCTTATCCGCCGCTGGCACAAGTGTTACGGAGACCCAGTACTTC. Supplemented by reference TRBV5-1 and TRBJ2-5, the full variable domain reads KAGVTQTPRYLIKTRGQQVTLSCSPISGHRSVSWYQQTPGQGLQFLFEYFSETQRNKGNFPGRFSGRQFSNSRSEMNVSTLELGDSALYLCASSLSAAGTSVTETQYFGPGTRLLVL.

This clonotype was counted many times. The CDR3 DNA reads as TGTGCCAGCAGTAACCGCCAGACGGAGACCCAGTACTTC. It translates to CASSNRQTETQYF. The rearrangement uses TRBV2 and TRBJ2-5; D remains unclear. The CDR3 is 13 amino acids. V lost 5 bases and J 5 bases, leaving 12 bases between the germline ends. Germline CDR1 and CDR2: SNHLY and FYNNEI. The full variable domain, its missing parts supplied by reference TRBV2 and TRBJ2-5, is EPEVTQTPSHQVTQMGQEVILRCVPISNHLYFYWYRQILGQKVEFLVSFYNNEISEKSEIFDDQFSVERPDGSNFTLKIRSTKLEDSAMYFCASSNRQTETQYFGPGTRLLVL.

This clonotype was seen ten or more times. The rearrangement links TRBV5-1 to TRBJ2-7; 7 bases are a match to TRBD2. The CDR3 length is 16 residues. Germline CDR1 is SGHRS and CDR2 is YFSETQ. Germline trimming cut 4 bases from V and 6 bases from J; bases unmatched to any gene: 16. DNA for the CDR3: TGCGCCAGCAGCGCCCGTGCCGGAGGGAGGGCGATCGAGCAGTACTTC. Its translation: CASSARAGGRAIEQYF.

Here the CDR3 DNA reads TGTGCCAGCAGGTCGGGGACATGGCCCTCTGGGGCCAACGTCCTGACTTTC. Its translation: CASRSGTWPSGANVLTF. The chain combines TRBV12-3 or TRBV12-4 with TRBJ2-6; D might be TRBD1 (6 bases). CDR3 length: 17 amino acids. V was trimmed by 6 bases and J by 0 bases, leaving 15 bases between them.

This clonotype was seen repeatedly, ten times or more. This chain uses TRBV10-1 with TRBJ2-7; no clear D gene. CDR3 length equals 14 residues. Trimming pared 0 bases from V and 5 bases from J, leaving 11 bases between. Germline CDR1 and CDR2: WNHNN and SYGVQD (reference sequence). The CDR3 coding sequence is TGCGCCAGCAGTGAGTCCGTGACACCTAACGAGCAGTACTTC. Translated: CASSESVTPNEQYF.

This chain links TRBV28 with TRBJ2-7; D gene ambiguous. The CDR3 runs 14 residues. Trimming left V 2 bases short and J 2 bases short, with 10 bases between. Germline V CDR1 and CDR2: MDHEN, SYDVKM. The CDR3 bases are TGTGCCAGCAGTTTAGGGGTTCCCCCCTACGAGCAGTACTTC. This codes for CASSLGVPPYEQYF.

The V gene is TRBV6-2 or TRBV6-3, the J gene TRBJ2-5; no firm D call. Germline V CDR1 and CDR2: MNHEY, SVGEGT. CDR3 size: 13 residues. Trimming left V 10 bases short and J 2 bases short, with 14 bases between. CDR3 nucleotide sequence: TGTGCCACCCAGCTGGCGGAGCAAGAGACCCAGTACTTC. It encodes CATQLAEQETQYF.

There are many counts of this clonotype. The chain carries TRBV28 and TRBJ1-3, with D perhaps matching TRBD1 (6 bases). V lost 2 bases, J lost 9 bases, and 20 bases lay in between. From germline, CDR1 is MDHEN and CDR2 SYDVKM. The CDR3 is 16 residues long. This chain's CDR3 is CASSLPHHSTGTTIYF. CDR3 nucleotides: TGTGCCAGCAGTTTACCCCACCACTCCACAGGGACCACCATATATTTT.

This clonotype has at least ten counts. The CDR3 here is CASSRKETQYF. The CDR3 nucleotides read TGTGCCAGCAGCCGTAAAGAGACCCAGTACTTC. V usage is TRBV18 and J usage is TRBJ2-5; D not resolved. The CDR3 is 11 amino acids. CDR1 and CDR2 (germline): KGHSH, LQKENI. V lost 8 bases and J 3 bases, leaving 7 bases between the germline ends.

In this sample, this clonotype turned up many times. This chain links TRBV30 with TRBJ2-2; D unresolved. The V gene lost 0 bases and the J gene lost 6 bases, with 11 bases spanning the gap. The germline gives CDR1 GTSNPN, CDR2 SVGIG (reference sequence). The CDR3 consists of 14 residues. The CDR3 is CAWSVGQSPGELFF. CDR3 DNA: TGTGCCTGGAGTGTAGGCCAGTCCCCCGGGGAGCTGTTTTTT.

The table lists this clonotype with many counts. V is TRBV11-2 and J is TRBJ1-1, with a possible D match to TRBD1 (5 bases). V dropped 5 bases and J dropped 6 bases, with 16 bases sitting between them. CDR3 length equals 14 residues. Germline CDR1 is SGHAT and CDR2 is FQNNGV. The CDR3 DNA is TGTGCCAGCAGCAGTCGGGACTCCCGGCCTGAAGCTTTCTTT. It is translated as CASSSRDSRPEAFF.

This clonotype occurred many times. The J gene is TRBJ2-5, the V gene TRBV20-1; 9 bases are shared with TRBD1. The CDR3 length is 13 residues. Germline assignment: CDR1 DFQATT and CDR2 SNEGSKA (reference sequence). V dropped 4 bases and J dropped 2; count of bases not matched to a gene: 2. CDR3 sequence (DNA): TGCAGTGCTAACGACAGGGGGCAAGAGACCCAGTACTTC. Its protein is CSANDRGQETQYF.